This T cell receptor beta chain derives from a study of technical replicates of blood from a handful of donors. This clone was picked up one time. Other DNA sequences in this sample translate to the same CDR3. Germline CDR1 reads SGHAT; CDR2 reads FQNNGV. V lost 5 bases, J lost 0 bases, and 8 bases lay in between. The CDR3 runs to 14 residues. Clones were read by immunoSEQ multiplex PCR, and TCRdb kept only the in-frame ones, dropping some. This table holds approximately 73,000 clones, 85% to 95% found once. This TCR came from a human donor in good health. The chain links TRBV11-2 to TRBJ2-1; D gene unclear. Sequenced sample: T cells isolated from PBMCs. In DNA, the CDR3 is TGTGCCAGCAGCCCGACTTCCTCCTACAATGAGCAGTTCTTC. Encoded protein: CASSPTSSYNEQFF.